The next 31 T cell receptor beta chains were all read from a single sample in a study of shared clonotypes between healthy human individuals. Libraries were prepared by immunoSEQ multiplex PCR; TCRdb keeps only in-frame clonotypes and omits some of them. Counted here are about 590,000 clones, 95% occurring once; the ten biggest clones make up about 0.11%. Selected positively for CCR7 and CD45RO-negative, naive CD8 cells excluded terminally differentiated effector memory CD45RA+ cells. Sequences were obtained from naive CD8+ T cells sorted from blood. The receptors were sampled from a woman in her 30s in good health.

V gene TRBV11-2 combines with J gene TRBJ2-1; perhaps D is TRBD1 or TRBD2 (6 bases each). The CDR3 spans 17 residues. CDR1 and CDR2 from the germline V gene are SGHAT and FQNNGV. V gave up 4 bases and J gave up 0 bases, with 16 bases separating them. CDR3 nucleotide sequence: TGTGCCAGCAGCTACCAGACAGGAGGGAGCTCCTACAATGAGCAGTTCTTC. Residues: CASSYQTGGSSYNEQFF.

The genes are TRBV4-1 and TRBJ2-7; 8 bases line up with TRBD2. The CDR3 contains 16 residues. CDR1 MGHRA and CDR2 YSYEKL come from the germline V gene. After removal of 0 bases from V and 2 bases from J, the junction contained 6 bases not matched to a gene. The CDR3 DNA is TGCGCCAGCAGCCAAGATCGAGTCGGGAGGGCCTACGAGCAGTACTTC. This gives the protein CASSQDRVGRAYEQYF.

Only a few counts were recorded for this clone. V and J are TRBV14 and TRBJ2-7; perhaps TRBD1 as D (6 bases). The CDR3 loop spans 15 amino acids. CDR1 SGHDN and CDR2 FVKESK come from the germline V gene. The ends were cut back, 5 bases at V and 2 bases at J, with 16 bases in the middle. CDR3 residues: CASSSRGPGAYEQYF. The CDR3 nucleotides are TGTGCCAGCAGCTCACGAGGCCCAGGGGCCTACGAGCAGTACTTC.

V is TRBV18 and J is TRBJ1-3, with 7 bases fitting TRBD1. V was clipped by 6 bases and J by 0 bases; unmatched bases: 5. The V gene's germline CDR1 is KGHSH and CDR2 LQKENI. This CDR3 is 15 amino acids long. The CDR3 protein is CASSLTGDSGNTIYF. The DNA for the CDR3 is TGTGCCAGCTCGCTAACAGGGGACTCTGGAAACACCATATATTTT.

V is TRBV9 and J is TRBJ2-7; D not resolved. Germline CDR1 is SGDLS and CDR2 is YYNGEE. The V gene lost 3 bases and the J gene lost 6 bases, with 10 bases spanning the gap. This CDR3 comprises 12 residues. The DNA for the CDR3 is TGTGCCAGCAGCGAGTCAGGAGTCGAGCAGTACTTC. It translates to CASSESGVEQYF.

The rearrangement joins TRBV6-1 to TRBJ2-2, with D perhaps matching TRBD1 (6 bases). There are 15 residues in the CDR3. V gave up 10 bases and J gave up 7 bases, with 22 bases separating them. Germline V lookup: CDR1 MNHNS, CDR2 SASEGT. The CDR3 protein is CATTYQGLRGGELFF. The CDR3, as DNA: TGTGCCACCACTTATCAGGGGTTGCGTGGCGGGGAGCTGTTTTTT.

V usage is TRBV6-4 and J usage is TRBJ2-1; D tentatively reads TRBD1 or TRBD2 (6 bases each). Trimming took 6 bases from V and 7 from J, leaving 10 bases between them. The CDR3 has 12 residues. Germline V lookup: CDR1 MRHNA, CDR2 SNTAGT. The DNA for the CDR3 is TGTGCCAGCAGCCCGGGGGCGAATGAGCAGTTCTTC. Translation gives CASSPGANEQFF.

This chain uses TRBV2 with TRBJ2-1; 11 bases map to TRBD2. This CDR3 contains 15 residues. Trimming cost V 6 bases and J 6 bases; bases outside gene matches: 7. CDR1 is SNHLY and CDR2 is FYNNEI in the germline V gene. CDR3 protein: CASRKTSGNSNEQFF. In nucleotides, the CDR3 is TGTGCCAGCAGGAAGACTAGCGGGAATAGCAATGAGCAGTTCTTC.

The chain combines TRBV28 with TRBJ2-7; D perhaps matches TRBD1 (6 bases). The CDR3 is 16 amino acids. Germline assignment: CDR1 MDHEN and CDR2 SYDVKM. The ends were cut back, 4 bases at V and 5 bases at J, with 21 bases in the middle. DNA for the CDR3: TGTGCCAGCAGTTCTCCAGGAACAGGGTGGTTGGACGAGCAGTACTTC. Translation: CASSSPGTGWLDEQYF.

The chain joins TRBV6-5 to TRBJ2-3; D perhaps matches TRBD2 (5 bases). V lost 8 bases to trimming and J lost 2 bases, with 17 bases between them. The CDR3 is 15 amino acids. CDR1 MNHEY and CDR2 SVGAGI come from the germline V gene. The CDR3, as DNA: TGTGCCAGCCGGCGGTCTAGCTCAAACACAGATACGCAGTATTTT. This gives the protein CASRRSSSNTDTQYF.

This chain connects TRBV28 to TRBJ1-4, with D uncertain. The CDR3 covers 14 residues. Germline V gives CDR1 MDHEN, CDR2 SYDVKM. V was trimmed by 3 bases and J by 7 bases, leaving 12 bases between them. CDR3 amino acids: CASSFVDGGEKLFF. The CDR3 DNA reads TGTGCCAGCAGTTTTGTCGACGGAGGTGAAAAACTGTTTTTT.

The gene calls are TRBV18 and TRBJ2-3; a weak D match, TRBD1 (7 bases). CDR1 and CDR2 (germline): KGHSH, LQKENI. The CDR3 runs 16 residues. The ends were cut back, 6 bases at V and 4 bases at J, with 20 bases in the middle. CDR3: CASSPYVGRGADTQYF. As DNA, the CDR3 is TGTGCCAGCTCGCCCTACGTAGGCAGGGGGGCAGATACGCAGTATTTT.

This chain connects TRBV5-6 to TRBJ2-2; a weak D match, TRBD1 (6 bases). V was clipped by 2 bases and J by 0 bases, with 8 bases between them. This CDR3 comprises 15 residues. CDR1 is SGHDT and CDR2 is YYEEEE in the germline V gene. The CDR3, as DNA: TGTGCCAGCAGCTTATGGACAGCGAACACCGGGGAGCTGTTTTTT. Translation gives CASSLWTANTGELFF.

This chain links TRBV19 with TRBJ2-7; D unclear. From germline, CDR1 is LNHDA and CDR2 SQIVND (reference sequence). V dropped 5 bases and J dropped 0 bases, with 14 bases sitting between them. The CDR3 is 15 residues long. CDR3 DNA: TGTGCCAGTAGTCCGTCAGCAGGTTTCTCCTACGAGCAGTACTTC. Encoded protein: CASSPSAGFSYEQYF.

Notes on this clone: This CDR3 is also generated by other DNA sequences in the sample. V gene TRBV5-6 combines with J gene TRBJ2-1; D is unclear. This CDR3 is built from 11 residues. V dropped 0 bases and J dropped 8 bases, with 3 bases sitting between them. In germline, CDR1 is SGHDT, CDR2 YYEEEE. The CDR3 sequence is CASSLGHEQFF. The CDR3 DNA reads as TGTGCCAGCAGCTTGGGTCATGAGCAGTTCTTC. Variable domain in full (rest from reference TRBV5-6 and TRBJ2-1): DAGVTQSPTHLIKTRGQQVTLRCSPKSGHDTVSWYQQALGQGPQFIFQYYEEEERQRGNFPDRFSGHQFPNYSSELNVNALLLGDSALYLCASSLGHEQFFGPGTRLTVL.

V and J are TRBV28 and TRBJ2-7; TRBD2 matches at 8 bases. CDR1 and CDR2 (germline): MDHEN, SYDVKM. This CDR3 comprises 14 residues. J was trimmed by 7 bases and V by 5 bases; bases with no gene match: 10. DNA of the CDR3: TGTGCCAGCAGTCTCCTAGCGGGCGAGGGAGAGCAGTACTTC. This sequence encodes CASSLLAGEGEQYF. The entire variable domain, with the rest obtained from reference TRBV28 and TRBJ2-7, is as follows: DVKVTQSSRYLVKRTGEKVFLECVQDMDHENMFWYRQDPGLGLRLIYFSYDVKMKEKGDIPEGYSVSREKKERFSLILESASTNQTSMYLCASSLLAGEGEQYFGPGTRLTVT.

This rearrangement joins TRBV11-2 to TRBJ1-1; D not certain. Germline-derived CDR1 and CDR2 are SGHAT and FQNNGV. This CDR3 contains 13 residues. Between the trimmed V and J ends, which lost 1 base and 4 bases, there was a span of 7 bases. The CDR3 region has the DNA TGTGCCAGCAGCTTAGCGGCGGCCACTGAAGCTTTCTTT. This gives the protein CASSLAAATEAFF.

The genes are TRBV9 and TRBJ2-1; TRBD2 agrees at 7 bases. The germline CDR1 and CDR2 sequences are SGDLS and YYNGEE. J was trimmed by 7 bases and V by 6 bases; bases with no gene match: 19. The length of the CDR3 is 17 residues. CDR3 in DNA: TGTGCCAGCACCGCCACCCCAGGGCCTAGCGGAGGGAATGAGCAGTTCTTC. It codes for CASTATPGPSGGNEQFF.

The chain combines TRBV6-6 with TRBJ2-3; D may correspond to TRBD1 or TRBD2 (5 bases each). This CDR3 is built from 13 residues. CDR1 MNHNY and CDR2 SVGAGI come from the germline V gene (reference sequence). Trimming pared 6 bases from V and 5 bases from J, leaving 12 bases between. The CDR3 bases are TGTGCCAGCAGCGGGGCGTCAAAAGATACGCAGTATTTT. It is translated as CASSGASKDTQYF.

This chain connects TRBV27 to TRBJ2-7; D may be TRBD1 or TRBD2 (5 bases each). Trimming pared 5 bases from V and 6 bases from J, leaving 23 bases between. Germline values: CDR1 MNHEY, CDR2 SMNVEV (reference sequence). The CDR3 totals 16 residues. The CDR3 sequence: CASSVWNRDRGSEQYF. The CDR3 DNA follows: TGTGCCAGCAGTGTTTGGAACCGGGACCGGGGCTCCGAGCAGTACTTC.

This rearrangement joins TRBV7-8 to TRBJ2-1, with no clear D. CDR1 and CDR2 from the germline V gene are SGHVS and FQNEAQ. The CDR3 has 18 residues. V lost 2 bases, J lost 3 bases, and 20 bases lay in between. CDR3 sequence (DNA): TGTGCCAGCAGCTTACAAGCGTTGGGGAACCTAAACTACAATGAGCAGTTCTTC. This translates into CASSLQALGNLNYNEQFF. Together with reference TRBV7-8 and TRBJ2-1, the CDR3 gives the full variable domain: GAGVSQSPRYKVAKRGQDVALRCDPISGHVSLFWYQQALGQGPEFLTYFQNEAQLDKSGLPSDRFFAERPEGSVSTLKIQRTQQEDSAVYLCASSLQALGNLNYNEQFFGPGTRLTVL.

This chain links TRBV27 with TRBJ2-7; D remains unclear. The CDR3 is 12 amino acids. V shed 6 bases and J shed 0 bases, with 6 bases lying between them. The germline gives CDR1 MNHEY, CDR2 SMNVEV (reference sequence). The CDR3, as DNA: TGTGCCAGCAGATCGAGCTCCTACGAGCAGTACTTC. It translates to CASRSSSYEQYF.

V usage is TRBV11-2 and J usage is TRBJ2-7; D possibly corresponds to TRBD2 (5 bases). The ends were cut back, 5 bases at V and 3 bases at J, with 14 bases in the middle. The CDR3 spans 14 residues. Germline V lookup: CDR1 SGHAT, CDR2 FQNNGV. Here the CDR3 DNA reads TGTGCCAGCAGCCCCGAGGGAATCTTCTACGAGCAGTACTTC. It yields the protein CASSPEGIFYEQYF.

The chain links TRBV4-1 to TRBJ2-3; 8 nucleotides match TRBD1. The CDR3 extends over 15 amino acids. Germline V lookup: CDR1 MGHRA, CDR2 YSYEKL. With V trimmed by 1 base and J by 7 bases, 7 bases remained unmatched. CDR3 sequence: CASSQGTGSLNTQYF. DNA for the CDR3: TGCGCCAGCAGCCAAGGGACAGGGTCATTGAATACGCAGTATTTT.

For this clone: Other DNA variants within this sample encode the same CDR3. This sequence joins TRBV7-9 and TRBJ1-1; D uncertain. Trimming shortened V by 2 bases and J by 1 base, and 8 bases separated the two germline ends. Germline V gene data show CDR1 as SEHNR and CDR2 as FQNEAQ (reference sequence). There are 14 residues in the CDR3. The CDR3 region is CASSLTGGNTEAFF. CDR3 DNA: TGTGCCAGCAGCTTAACGGGAGGGAACACTGAAGCTTTCTTT. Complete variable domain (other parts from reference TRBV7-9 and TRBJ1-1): DTGVSQNPRHKITKRGQNVTFRCDPISEHNRLYWYRQTLGQGPEFLTYFQNEAQLEKSRLLSDRFSAERPKGSFSTLEIQRTEQGDSAMYLCASSLTGGNTEAFFGQGTRLTVV.

The CDR3 protein is CASSFGGRHRPQHF. The CDR3 DNA reads TGTGCCAGCAGTTTTGGCGGCAGACACCGACCACAGCATTTT. This chain connects TRBV27 to TRBJ1-5; D not certain. This CDR3 is built from 14 residues. Germline CDR1 is MNHEY and CDR2 is SMNVEV (reference sequence). The V gene lost 3 bases and the J gene lost 13 bases, with 19 bases spanning the gap.

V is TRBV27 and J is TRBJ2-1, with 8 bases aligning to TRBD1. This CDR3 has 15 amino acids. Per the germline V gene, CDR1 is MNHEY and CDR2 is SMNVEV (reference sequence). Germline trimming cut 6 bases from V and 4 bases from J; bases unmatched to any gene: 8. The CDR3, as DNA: TGTGCCAGCAGACGACAGGACAGGGTATACAATGAGCAGTTCTTC. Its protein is CASRRQDRVYNEQFF.

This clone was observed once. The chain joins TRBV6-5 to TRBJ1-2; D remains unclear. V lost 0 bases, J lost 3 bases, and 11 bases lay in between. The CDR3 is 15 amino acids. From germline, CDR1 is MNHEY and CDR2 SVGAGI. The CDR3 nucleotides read TGTGCCAGCAGTTACTCGCTAGTTCCCGACTATGGCTACACCTTC. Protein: CASSYSLVPDYGYTF.

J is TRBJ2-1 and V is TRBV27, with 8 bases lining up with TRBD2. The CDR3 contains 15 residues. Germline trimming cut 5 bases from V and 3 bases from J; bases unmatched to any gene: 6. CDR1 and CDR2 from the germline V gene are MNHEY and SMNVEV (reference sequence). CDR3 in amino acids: CASSMTSENYNEQFF. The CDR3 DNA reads TGTGCCAGCAGTATGACTAGCGAGAACTACAATGAGCAGTTCTTC.

CDR3 DNA: TGTGCCAGCAGCTGGGGACTAGCGGGAGGAGGGGAGACCCAGTACTTC. This encodes CASSWGLAGGGETQYF. The gene calls are TRBV7-8 and TRBJ2-5; 15 bases map to TRBD2. Germline CDR1 and CDR2: SGHVS and FQNEAQ. Trimming cost V 4 bases and J 5 bases; bases outside gene matches: 5. The CDR3 totals 16 residues. The full variable domain, its missing parts supplied by reference TRBV7-8 and TRBJ2-5, is GAGVSQSPRYKVAKRGQDVALRCDPISGHVSLFWYQQALGQGPEFLTYFQNEAQLDKSGLPSDRFFAERPEGSVSTLKIQRTQQEDSAVYLCASSWGLAGGGETQYFGPGTRLLVL.

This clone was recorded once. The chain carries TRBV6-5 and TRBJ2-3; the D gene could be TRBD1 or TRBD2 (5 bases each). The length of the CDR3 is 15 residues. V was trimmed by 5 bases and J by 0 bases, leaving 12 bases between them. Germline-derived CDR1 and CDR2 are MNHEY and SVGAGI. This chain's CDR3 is CASSQQAGSTDTQYF. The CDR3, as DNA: TGTGCCAGCAGTCAACAGGCGGGTAGCACAGATACGCAGTATTTT.